A single sample gave rise to the 10 T cell receptor beta chains below, sequenced in a study of beta chain features in type 1 diabetes. Sequencing targeted expressed TCRB transcripts, as all isolated RNA had been reverse transcribed. The assay was immunoSEQ multiplex PCR, and TCRdb's table has in-frame clones only and misses some. The table records some 200,000 clones, approximately 11% of them present only once. Material: central memory CD4+ T cells from blood. All receptors derive from a man between 18 and 29 years old in good health.

The table lists this clone with a few counts. The chain carries TRBV28 and TRBJ2-7; D not resolved. Looked up from germline, CDR1 is MDHEN and CDR2 is SYDVKM. V lost 8 bases and J lost 4, with 6 bases in between. The CDR3 spans 10 residues. The CDR3 nucleotides are TGTGCCAGCGCCAGGTACGAGCAGTACTTC. It yields the protein CASARYEQYF.

This clone was seen more than once but under ten times. The V call is TRBV28, the J call TRBJ1-1; 7 bases align to TRBD1. The CDR3 is 14 residues long. J lost 4 bases, V lost 8 bases, and 10 bases had no gene match. CDR1 and CDR2 from the germline V gene are MDHEN and SYDVKM. Written as DNA, the CDR3 is TGTGCCAGCGGGCCGACAGGGAGTCTCACTGAAGCTTTCTTT. Protein: CASGPTGSLTEAFF.

This clone was observed a handful of times. J is TRBJ2-3 and V is TRBV29-1; 12 nucleotides match TRBD2. This CDR3 spans 15 amino acids. Germline loops: CDR1 SQVTM, CDR2 ANQGSEA. The junction had 11 bases not matched to a gene; V was cut back by 5 bases and J by 8 bases. For the CDR3, the DNA is TGCAGCGTTCAGGGGCTAGCGGGAGGGCCAGGTACGCAGTATTTT. Translation: CSVQGLAGGPGTQYF.

The genes are TRBV30 and TRBJ1-4; 8 bases match TRBD1. V trimming: 1 base; J trimming: 6 bases; junction bases outside the gene matches: 10. The germline V gene encodes CDR1 GTSNPN and CDR2 SVGIG (reference sequence). This CDR3 contains 16 residues. The CDR3 reads CAWSASSGTGHEKLFF. DNA for the CDR3: TGTGCCTGGAGTGCTTCCTCCGGGACAGGACATGAAAAACTGTTTTTT. Complete variable domain (other parts from reference TRBV30 and TRBJ1-4): SQTIHQWPATLVQPVGSPLSLECTVEGTSNPNLYWYRQAAGRGLQLLFYSVGIGQISSEVPQNLSASRPQDRQFILSSKKLLLSDSGFYLCAWSASSGTGHEKLFFGSGTQLSVL.

The sample holds a few counts of this clone. The chain carries TRBV13 and TRBJ1-2; TRBD1 is a possible D gene (5 bases). The CDR3 covers 15 residues. Germline CDR1 PRHDT, CDR2 FYEKMQ (reference sequence). The V and J ends lost 2 bases and 8 bases respectively, with 18 bases between them. The CDR3 DNA reads TGTGCCAGCAGCTTACTAGGGGTCCCCAATGGAGGCTACACCTTC. This codes for CASSLLGVPNGGYTF.

This clone turned up a few times. The V gene is TRBV19, the J gene TRBJ2-7, with D maybe TRBD1 (5 bases). V was shortened by 5 bases and J by 0 bases, with 11 bases between the two germline ends. This CDR3 is built from 14 residues. Germline V gene lookup returns CDR1 LNHDA and CDR2 SQIVND (reference sequence). This chain's CDR3 is CASSRTGASYEQYF. In DNA, the CDR3 is TGTGCCAGTAGTCGTACAGGCGCCTCCTACGAGCAGTACTTC.

This clone occurred a few times. The chain is built from TRBV19 and TRBJ2-1; the match to TRBD1 covers 12 bases. Unmatched junction bases numbered 8, after V lost 0 bases and J lost 8 bases. The CDR3 sequence is 17 residues long. Germline V gene data show CDR1 as LNHDA and CDR2 as SQIVND (reference sequence). The CDR3 DNA is TGTGCCAGTAGTATAGAGGGACAGGGGGCGCCCCCTCATGAGCAGTTCTTC. This translates into CASSIEGQGAPPHEQFF. The full variable domain, in which reference TRBV19 and TRBJ2-1 provide the parts outside the CDR3, is DGGITQSPKYLFRKEGQNVTLSCEQNLNHDAMYWYRQDPGQGLRLIYYSQIVNDFQKGDIAEGYSVSREKKESFPLTVTSAQKNPTAFYLCASSIEGQGAPPHEQFFGPGTRLTVL.

This clone showed up just a few times. CDR3 region: CASSPDRGQSDTQYF. The CDR3 DNA reads as TGTGCCAGCAGCCCTGACAGGGGGCAATCAGATACGCAGTATTTT. V and J are TRBV7-3 and TRBJ2-3; TRBD1 aligns across 10 bases. The trim removed 5 bases at V and 4 bases at J, leaving 6 bases unmatched. The CDR3 consists of 15 residues. The germline CDR1 and CDR2 sequences are SGHTA and FQGTGA.

This clone was found many times. The V call is TRBV28, the J call TRBJ1-1; TRBD1 matches 7 bases. V was clipped by 11 bases and J by 0 bases; unmatched bases: 9. This CDR3 spans 14 amino acids. CDR1 and CDR2 (germline): MDHEN, SYDVKM. CDR3 region: CAVRQGGVNTEAFF. DNA of the CDR3: TGTGCCGTCCGACAGGGAGGAGTGAACACTGAAGCTTTCTTT.

This clone was seen a handful of times. V and J are TRBV6-5 and TRBJ2-3, with D possibly matching TRBD2 (6 bases). CDR1 and CDR2 (germline): MNHEY, SVGAGI. V was clipped by 7 bases and J by 4 bases, with 12 bases between them. The CDR3 is 13 residues long. Here the CDR3 reads CASTPSGADTQYF. CDR3 sequence (DNA): TGTGCCAGCACCCCCTCGGGGGCAGATACGCAGTATTTT.